Presented here are 28 T cell receptor beta chains from one specimen sequenced in a study of cytomegalovirus exposure and HLA in healthy donors. Primers included in the PCR were 60 Vbeta and 13 Jbeta primers. Generated by immunoSEQ multiplex PCR, the TCRdb table keeps only in-frame clones and is missing some. This table has tens of thousands of clones, approximately 70% appearing once. Sequencing was performed on PBMCs. All receptors come from a male donor in good health and CMV-seropositive.

The rearrangement joins TRBV13 to TRBJ2-7, with a tentative D call TRBD1 (6 bases). Trimming stripped 5 bases from V and 1 base from J, with 15 bases between. The CDR3 consists of 15 residues. Germline V gene data show CDR1 as PRHDT and CDR2 as FYEKMQ (reference sequence). The CDR3 region is CASSPTGQPSYEQYF. In DNA, the CDR3 is TGTGCCAGCAGCCCCACGGGACAACCGTCCTACGAGCAGTACTTC. The full variable domain, with the rest looked up from reference TRBV13 and TRBJ2-7, is AAGVIQSPRHLIKEKRETATLKCYPIPRHDTVYWYQQGPGQDPQFLISFYEKMQSDKGSIPDRFSAQQFSDYHSELNMSSLELGDSALYFCASSPTGQPSYEQYFGPGTRLTVT.

The chain couples TRBV10-3 to TRBJ1-6; 8 positions match TRBD1. Looked up from germline, CDR1 is ENHRY and CDR2 is SYGVKD. J lost 5 bases, V lost 5 bases, and 8 bases had no gene match. The CDR3 consists of 16 residues. Written as DNA, the CDR3 is TGTGCCATCAGTACTGACAGGGGTGCGAATAATTCACCCCTCCACTTT. This encodes CAISTDRGANNSPLHF.

The rearrangement joins TRBV27 to TRBJ1-2; D is possibly TRBD1 (5 bases). Germline lookup yields CDR1 MNHEY and CDR2 SMNVEV (reference sequence). The CDR3 is 13 residues long. The V gene lost 3 bases and the J gene lost 6 bases, with 11 bases spanning the gap. CDR3 in DNA: TGTGCCAGCAGTTTCTGGGGGGAAGATGGCTACACCTTC. Its translation is CASSFWGEDGYTF.

In its sample, this clone was seen once. This chain uses TRBV4-1 with TRBJ2-5; the D is unclear. Germline V gene data show CDR1 as MGHRA and CDR2 as YSYEKL. V was clipped by 1 base and J by 5 bases, with 11 bases between them. The CDR3 spans 14 residues. CDR3 region: CASSQGFAAETQYF. The DNA of the CDR3 is TGCGCCAGCAGCCAAGGGTTCGCTGCGGAGACCCAGTACTTC.

The chain couples TRBV4-1 to TRBJ2-1; TRBD2 aligns across 14 bases. With 1 base clipped from V and 11 bases from J, the junction kept 7 bases outside the gene matches. This CDR3 has 16 amino acids. Germline lookup yields CDR1 MGHRA and CDR2 YSYEKL. The CDR3 coding sequence is TGCGCCAGCAGCCAAGGTACGGGACTAGCGGGAGTAAAGCAGTTCTTC. Its protein product is CASSQGTGLAGVKQFF.

The chain uses TRBV9 and TRBJ2-5; D may be TRBD2 (7 bases). Germline V gives CDR1 SGDLS, CDR2 YYNGEE. V lost 3 bases and J 5 bases, leaving 11 bases between the germline ends. The CDR3 contains 13 residues. CDR3 sequence reads: CASSGGGWETQYF. The DNA for the CDR3 is TGTGCCAGCAGCGGGGGGGGCTGGGAGACCCAGTACTTC.

This rearrangement joins TRBV6-5 to TRBJ2-1; TRBD2 might be the D (5 bases). Trimming pared 0 bases from V and 2 bases from J, leaving 11 bases between. Germline V lookup: CDR1 MNHEY, CDR2 SVGAGI. This CDR3 has 16 amino acids. The CDR3 sequence: CASSYSLASTYNEQFF. The CDR3 DNA reads as TGTGCCAGCAGTTACTCGTTGGCTAGCACCTACAATGAGCAGTTCTTC.

The chain is built from TRBV9 and TRBJ2-5; D is uncertain. Germline loops: CDR1 SGDLS, CDR2 YYNGEE. V lost 0 bases and J 1 base, leaving 13 bases between the germline ends. There are 16 residues in the CDR3. CDR3 loop: CASSVAPATVQETQYF. DNA of the CDR3: TGTGCCAGCAGCGTAGCGCCAGCGACGGTCCAAGAGACCCAGTACTTC.

The chain carries TRBV5-1 and TRBJ2-1; the match to TRBD1 covers 9 bases. The CDR3 sequence is 15 residues long. The trim removed 4 bases at V and 9 bases at J, leaving 11 bases unmatched. Germline values: CDR1 SGHRS, CDR2 YFSETQ. The CDR3: CASSRRAGQGGEQFF. In nucleotides, the CDR3 is TGCGCCAGCAGCCGGCGTGCGGGACAGGGAGGTGAGCAGTTCTTC.

The V and J genes are TRBV7-2 and TRBJ2-1, with 12 bases identical to TRBD2. The length of the CDR3 is 19 residues. V was pared by 0 bases and J by 8 bases, with 14 bases of the junction left unmatched. In germline, CDR1 is SGHTA, CDR2 FQGNSA. CDR3 loop: CASSLALAASGGANDEQFF. The CDR3, as DNA: TGTGCCAGCAGCTTAGCCTTGGCGGCTAGCGGGGGGGCCAACGATGAGCAGTTCTTC.

This clone was seen only once. The rearrangement uses TRBV29-1 and TRBJ2-3; tentatively, D is TRBD2 (6 bases). Per the germline V gene, CDR1 is SQVTM and CDR2 is ANQGSEA. The length of the CDR3 is 14 residues. Trimming took 7 bases from V and 1 from J, leaving 15 bases between them. This CDR3 reads CSAMAGMGTDTQYF. The DNA of the CDR3 is TGCAGCGCAATGGCGGGGATGGGCACAGATACGCAGTATTTT.

This CDR3 reads CASSFYRHSNQPQHF. The CDR3 nucleotides read TGTGCCAGCAGCTTTTACAGACATAGCAATCAGCCCCAGCATTTT. J is TRBJ1-5 and V is TRBV12-1; the D call in the table, TRBD1, was not verified against the DNA. TRBV12-1 is given as a pseudogene. The CDR3 length is 15 residues.

The V call is TRBV9, the J call TRBJ2-3; tentatively, D is TRBD2 (7 bases). V dropped 4 bases and J dropped 4 bases, with 13 bases sitting between them. The CDR3 covers 14 residues. Per the germline V gene, CDR1 is SGDLS and CDR2 is YYNGEE. CDR3 in DNA: TGTGCCAGCAGCAGGGGGGGGGCCCCAGATACGCAGTATTTT. As protein: CASSRGGAPDTQYF.

The genes are TRBV11-2 and TRBJ1-6, with 8 bases that match TRBD1. Looked up from germline, CDR1 is SGHAT and CDR2 is FQNNGV. V lost 5 bases to trimming and J lost 9 bases; unmatched junction nucleotides: 6. This CDR3 is 14 amino acids long. The DNA of the CDR3 is TGTGCCAGCAGCGCGACAGGGGTACGTTCACCCCTCCACTTT. It yields the protein CASSATGVRSPLHF.

The genes are TRBV11-2 and TRBJ2-3; 10 nucleotides match TRBD2. The CDR3 runs to 14 residues. CDR1 is SGHAT, CDR2 FQNNGV, per germline. J gave up 4 bases and V 2 bases, and 0 bases lay outside the gene matches. The chain's CDR3 is CASSLSGRADTQYF. In DNA, the CDR3 is TGTGCCAGCAGCTTAAGCGGGAGGGCAGATACGCAGTATTTT. The whole variable domain, filled in from reference TRBV11-2 and TRBJ2-3, reads EAGVAQSPRYKIIEKRQSVAFWCNPISGHATLYWYQQILGQGPKLLIQFQNNGVVDDSQLPKDRFSAERLKGVDSTLKIQPAKLEDSAVYLCASSLSGRADTQYFGPGTRLTVL.

The J gene is TRBJ2-1, the V gene TRBV29-1, with 7 bases fitting TRBD1. CDR1 is SQVTM and CDR2 is ANQGSEA in the germline V gene. The CDR3 contains 13 residues. V dropped 6 bases and J dropped 5; count of bases not matched to a gene: 7. The CDR3 loop is CSVDRDRNNEQFF. CDR3 DNA: TGCAGCGTGGACCGGGACAGAAACAATGAGCAGTTCTTC.

The chain is built from TRBV14 and TRBJ1-6, with D perhaps matching TRBD1 (6 bases). The length of the CDR3 is 20 residues. Trimming stripped 0 bases from V and 1 base from J, with 19 bases between. From germline, CDR1 is SGHDN and CDR2 FVKESK. DNA for the CDR3: TGTGCCAGCAGCCAAGATGGGGGCAGGGGATGGCGGTCCTATAATTCACCCCTCCACTTT. This encodes CASSQDGGRGWRSYNSPLHF.

This clone was found a few times. The V and J genes are TRBV29-1 and TRBJ2-6; TRBD2 matches 7 bases. V lost 4 bases to trimming and J lost 6 bases; unmatched junction nucleotides: 6. Germline CDR1 and CDR2: SQVTM and ANQGSEA. This CDR3 is 14 amino acids long. The CDR3 loop reads CSVGGGDLANVLTF. CDR3 nucleotides: TGCAGCGTTGGGGGGGGAGACCTGGCCAACGTCCTGACTTTC.

This clone was counted between two and nine times. CDR3 bases: TGCGCCAGCAGCCCCGGGGCTAGCGGGATTCATGAGCAGTTCTTC. The encoded protein is CASSPGASGIHEQFF. This chain joins TRBV5-1 and TRBJ2-1; TRBD2 aligns across 9 bases. CDR1 is SGHRS and CDR2 is YFSETQ in the germline V gene. CDR3 size: 15 residues. V lost 4 bases and J lost 8; bases outside the gene matches: 10.

The chain recombines TRBV11-2 with TRBJ2-2; D is perhaps TRBD1 (6 bases). Germline CDR1 and CDR2: SGHAT and FQNNGV. Trimming took off 6 bases at V and 5 bases at J, with 13 bases between the two ends. This CDR3 has 14 residues. The CDR3 DNA sequence: TGTGCCAGCAGACGGGGCAGGGGAACCGGGGAGCTGTTTTTT. It specifies CASRRGRGTGELFF. The variable domain in full, with the rest retrieved from reference TRBV11-2 and TRBJ2-2, is EAGVAQSPRYKIIEKRQSVAFWCNPISGHATLYWYQQILGQGPKLLIQFQNNGVVDDSQLPKDRFSAERLKGVDSTLKIQPAKLEDSAVYLCASRRGRGTGELFFGEGSRLTVL.

The chain is built from TRBV13 and TRBJ2-1, with D possibly matching TRBD2 (6 bases). CDR1 and CDR2 from the germline V gene are PRHDT and FYEKMQ (reference sequence). V was clipped by 5 bases and J by 3 bases, with 11 bases between them. There are 14 residues in the CDR3. CDR3 sequence: CASSPGDFYNEQFF. The DNA for the CDR3 is TGTGCCAGCAGCCCCGGGGACTTCTACAATGAGCAGTTCTTC. Combining the CDR3 with reference TRBV13 and TRBJ2-1 gives the whole variable domain AAGVIQSPRHLIKEKRETATLKCYPIPRHDTVYWYQQGPGQDPQFLISFYEKMQSDKGSIPDRFSAQQFSDYHSELNMSSLELGDSALYFCASSPGDFYNEQFFGPGTRLTVL.

This chain connects TRBV6-5 to TRBJ2-7; 9 nucleotides line up with TRBD1. V gave up 6 bases and J gave up 3 bases; unmatched junction bases: 6. The germline CDR1 and CDR2 sequences are MNHEY and SVGAGI. The CDR3 has 14 amino acids. The CDR3 spells CASRSGTGYYEQYF. CDR3 bases: TGTGCCAGCAGATCCGGGACAGGGTACTACGAGCAGTACTTC.

The chain employs TRBV5-1 and TRBJ2-7; TRBD1 aligns across 9 bases. Germline trimming cut 3 bases from V and 6 bases from J; bases unmatched to any gene: 10. CDR3 size: 15 residues. Germline V gene data show CDR1 as SGHRS and CDR2 as YFSETQ. The CDR3 loop is CASSSSQGAIGEQYF. Written as DNA, the CDR3 is TGCGCCAGCAGCTCCTCACAGGGGGCAATAGGCGAGCAGTACTTC.

The rearrangement joins TRBV10-3 to TRBJ1-2, with D possibly TRBD1 on 5 matching bases. V was cut by 0 bases and J by 5 bases, with 7 bases left in between. The V gene's germline CDR1 is ENHRY and CDR2 SYGVKD. CDR3 size: 13 residues. The CDR3 nucleotides are TGTGCCATCAGTGAGTCGACAGAGTATGGCTACACCTTC. It specifies CAISESTEYGYTF.

The J gene is TRBJ2-7, the V gene TRBV5-4; 7 nucleotides align to TRBD1. The germline gives CDR1 SGHNT, CDR2 YYREEE (reference sequence). The CDR3 covers 15 residues. Trimming at V came to 0 bases and at J to 4 bases, leaving 7 bases not matched to a gene. CDR3 bases: TGTGCCAGCAGCTTGGGGACAGGCCCCGGGTACGAGCAGTACTTC. This codes for CASSLGTGPGYEQYF.

J is TRBJ1-2 and V is TRBV14; 8 nucleotides align to TRBD1. The junction had 9 bases not matched to a gene; V was cut back by 5 bases and J by 4 bases. This CDR3 is 15 amino acids long. Germline V gene lookup returns CDR1 SGHDN and CDR2 FVKESK. The CDR3 is CASSGRLGQGYGYTF. CDR3 in DNA: TGTGCCAGCAGCGGACGGTTAGGACAGGGCTATGGCTACACCTTC.

This clone was recorded a few times. The V call is TRBV29-1, the J call TRBJ1-1, with 9 bases lining up with TRBD1. The CDR3 totals 15 residues. With V trimmed by 5 bases and J by 1 base, 8 bases remained unmatched. The germline gives CDR1 SQVTM, CDR2 ANQGSEA. The CDR3 sequence: CSVPPDRGPNTEAFF. Here the CDR3 DNA reads TGCAGCGTTCCACCGGACAGGGGACCGAACACTGAAGCTTTCTTT.

The chain uses TRBV5-1 and TRBJ1-1; tentative D call: TRBD1 (6 bases). Germline V gives CDR1 SGHRS, CDR2 YFSETQ. The CDR3 runs to 13 residues. V was pared by 4 bases and J by 4 bases, with 11 bases between. The DNA of the CDR3 is TGCGCCAGCAGCGTTCAGGGGATCACTGAAGCTTTCTTT. Translated, it gives CASSVQGITEAFF.